Sequencing of this T cell receptor (beta chain) was carried out in a study of Ad26.COV2.S vaccination and SARS-CoV-2 variants (dated by TCRdb to about 2021). About the study as a whole: Vaccine-arm donors came from COV1001, a multicentre, randomized, double-blind, placebo-controlled phase I-IIa trial of Ad26.COV2.S in healthy adults. Ad26.COV2.S was given intramuscularly at 5x10^10 or 1x10^11 viral particles, as a single shot or as two shots 56 days apart. TCRbeta repertoire sequencing served as the tool for gauging how specific and how broad the SARS-CoV-2-reactive T cell receptors were following Ad26.COV2.S vaccination. The TCR-sequenced set comprised approximately 30 samples: some 19 Ad26.COV2.S vaccine recipients, 5 placebo recipients and 8 SARS-CoV-2 convalescent individuals. Participants in the trial were split at random into five groups of five each, receiving low-dose or high-dose Ad26.COV2.S once or twice, or else placebo on both occasions. Investigators did not know the trial group allocation while performing experiments and assessing outcomes. The paper's findings and limits, for the study overall: Compared with placebo recipients, Ad26.COV2.S recipients showed higher spike-specific TCR breadth (P = 0.0014). Comparing responses between vaccine doses or regimens was not something the study was powered to do. Vaccine and placebo recipients had comparable non-spike TCR breadth, which fits with the vaccine containing only spike. The authors noted that total T cell responses may have been underestimated by the TCR breadth and depth analyses. Substantial breadth of spike-specific CD8+ and CD4+ T cell responses was reported after vaccination.

In light of the paper, this sample's treatment or condition label describes: about 20 received Ad26.COV2.S at low or high dose, single or two shots; five or six received placebo; per-sample allocation not given. For vaccine and placebo recipients, repertoires were sequenced using samples collected on day 63 after the first injection. Cohort 1b enrolled some 25 adults aged 18-55 years at a single site in Boston, USA, between 29 July and 7 August 2020. Ad26.COV2.S consisted of a replication-incompetent adenovirus type 26 vector by which a prefusion-stabilized SARS-CoV-2 spike protein from the original Wuhan strain was expressed. Trimming removed 7 bases from V and 4 bases from J, leaving 16 bases between the germline ends. CDR1 and CDR2 were assigned from the germline V gene as SNHLY and FYNNEI. Reading from cysteine to phenylalanine, the CDR3 counts 14 amino acids. The entry retains the CDR3 DNA only, 42 bases that are in frame from base 1.

The immunoSEQ Assay was the method used to sequence TCRbeta CDR3 regions. After extraction, genomic DNA underwent amplification by bias-controlled multiplex PCR, followed by high-throughput sequencing. On the authors' methods: Collapsing and filtering of sequences were performed to quantify the absolute abundance of each unique TCRbeta CDR3 region. Usable DNA was measured by amplifying reference genes present in all nucleated cells, and TCRbeta template counts were normalized to that usable DNA to estimate T cell fraction. Repertoire TCRs were annotated as SARS-CoV-2-specific by exact matching of V gene, CDR3 amino acid sequence and J gene to a known reactive TCR set. The reference SARS-CoV-2 TCR set was derived from MIRA and filtered for enrichment in COVID-19-positive ImmuneCODE repertoires, a step that removed public or cross-reactive TCRs. Using the MIRA antigens, annotated TCRs were further analysed by specific ORF or by position within an ORF. Breadth was defined as the number of annotated unique rearrangements divided by the total number of unique productive rearrangements, and depth was defined as the summed frequency of the annotated unique rearrangements. TCR breadth was compared between groups using two-sided Wilcoxon rank-sum tests. TCRdb retrieved this table from immuneACCESS and kept in-frame rearrangements only. Not all clones are present; in checked studies, unresolved V genes account for under half, and no reason is known for the remainder. V and J calls and clone size are those listed in that table; D and trimming were worked out from the DNA. In this sample the table shows 350,000 to 500,000 clones, around 91% of which occur a single time. The ten largest clones take up roughly 4% of the sample.

Worth noting for this clone: Which antigen it targets is not known. Within one base of it there is no much larger clone, and no base qualities were kept.

This clonotype was obtained from a person aged 18-60 years who received the Ad26.COV2.S COVID-19 vaccine or a placebo. The chain joins TRBV2 to TRBJ1-2; the D gene is perhaps TRBD1, on 5 matching bases. The specimen comprised peripheral blood, sampled in a trial of Ad26.COV2.S vaccine versus placebo. The encoded CDR3 is CASTAVGLSYGYTF. The bases are TGTGCCAGCACGGCGGTGGGGCTTAGCTATGGCTACACCTTC.